This T cell receptor beta chain derives from a study of cytotoxic CD8 clonotypes in ibrutinib-treated CLL. CDR3 length: 13 residues. Trimming took off 6 bases at V and 5 bases at J, with 11 bases between the two ends. The germline gives CDR1 MDHEN, CDR2 SYDVKM. Frozen PBMC stocks contributed approximately 1.9 micrograms of genomic DNA to the TCR beta libraries. Sequencing was performed with immunoSEQ multiplex PCR; in TCRdb, only in-frame clones are kept and a portion is missing. The sample lists 160,000 or so clones; under 85% were seen once. This clone was detected once. Sequenced material: PBMCs, taken after 24 months of ibrutinib treatment. The J gene is TRBJ1-5, the V gene TRBV28; D gene unclear. The receptor's source is a human donor with chronic lymphocytic leukemia. The CDR3 region is CASRAGGYQPQHF. Written as DNA, the CDR3 is TGTGCCAGCAGGGCGGGTGGTTATCAGCCCCAGCATTTT.